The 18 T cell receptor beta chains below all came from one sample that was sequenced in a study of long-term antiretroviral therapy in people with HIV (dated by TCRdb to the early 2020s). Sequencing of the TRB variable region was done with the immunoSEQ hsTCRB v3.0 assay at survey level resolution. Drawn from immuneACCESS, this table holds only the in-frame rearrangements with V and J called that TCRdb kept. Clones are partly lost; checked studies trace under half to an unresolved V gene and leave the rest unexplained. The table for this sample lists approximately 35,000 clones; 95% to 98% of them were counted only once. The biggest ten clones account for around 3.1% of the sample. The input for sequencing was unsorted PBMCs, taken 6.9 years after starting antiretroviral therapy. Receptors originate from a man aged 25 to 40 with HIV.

The CDR3 region is CATGGQGNTEAFF. As DNA, the CDR3 is TGTGCCACCGGGGGACAGGGGAACACTGAAGCTTTCTTT. The chain carries TRBV6-1 and TRBJ1-1, with 9 bases that match TRBD1. This CDR3 is built from 13 residues. The germline gives CDR1 MNHNS, CDR2 SASEGT. Trimming took 10 bases from V and 1 from J; bases not matched to a gene: 4.

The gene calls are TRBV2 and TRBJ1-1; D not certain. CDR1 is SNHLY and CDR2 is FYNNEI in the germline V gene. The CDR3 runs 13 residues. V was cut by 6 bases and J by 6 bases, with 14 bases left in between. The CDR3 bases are TGTGCCAGCAGCCCTGAATTTAAGGCTGAAGCTTTCTTT. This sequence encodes CASSPEFKAEAFF.

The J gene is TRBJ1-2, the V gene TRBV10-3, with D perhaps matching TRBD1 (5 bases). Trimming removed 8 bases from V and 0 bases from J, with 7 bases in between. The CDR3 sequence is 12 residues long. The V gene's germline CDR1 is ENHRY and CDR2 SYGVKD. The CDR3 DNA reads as TGTGCCATCTACAGGTCTAACTATGGCTACACCTTC. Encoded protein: CAIYRSNYGYTF.

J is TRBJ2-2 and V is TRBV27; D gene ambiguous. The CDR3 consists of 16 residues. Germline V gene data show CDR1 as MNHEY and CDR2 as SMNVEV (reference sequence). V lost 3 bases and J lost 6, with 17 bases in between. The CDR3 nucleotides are TGTGCCAGCAGTTTCGGAAGCTCCGATGGGGCCGGGGAGCTGTTTTTT. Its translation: CASSFGSSDGAGELFF.

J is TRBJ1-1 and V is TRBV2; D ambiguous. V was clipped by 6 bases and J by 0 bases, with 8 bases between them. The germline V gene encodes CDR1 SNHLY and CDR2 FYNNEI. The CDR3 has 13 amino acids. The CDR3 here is CASRVSMNTEAFF. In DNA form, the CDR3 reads TGTGCCAGCAGAGTTAGCATGAACACTGAAGCTTTCTTT.

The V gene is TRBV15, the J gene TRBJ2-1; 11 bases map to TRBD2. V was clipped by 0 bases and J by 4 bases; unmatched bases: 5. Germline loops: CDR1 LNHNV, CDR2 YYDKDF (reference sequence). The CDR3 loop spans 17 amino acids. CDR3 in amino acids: CATSRDWLAGGYNEQFF. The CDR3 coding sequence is TGTGCCACCAGCAGAGATTGGCTAGCGGGGGGATACAATGAGCAGTTCTTC.

CDR3 nucleotides: TGTGCCAGCAGTGAAGTAGGTTGGAATGAGCAGTTCTTC. It yields the protein CASSEVGWNEQFF. The chain is built from TRBV2 and TRBJ2-1; D call uncertain. The CDR3 is 13 amino acids. V dropped 1 base and J dropped 7 bases, with 8 bases sitting between them. CDR1 is SNHLY, CDR2 FYNNEI, per germline.

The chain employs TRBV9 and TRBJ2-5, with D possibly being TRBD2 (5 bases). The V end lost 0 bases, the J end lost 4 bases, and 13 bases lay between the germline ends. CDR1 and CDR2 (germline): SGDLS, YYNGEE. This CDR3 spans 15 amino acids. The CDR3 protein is CASSVDLEGGETQYF. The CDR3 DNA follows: TGTGCCAGCAGCGTAGATCTTGAGGGTGGAGAGACCCAGTACTTC.

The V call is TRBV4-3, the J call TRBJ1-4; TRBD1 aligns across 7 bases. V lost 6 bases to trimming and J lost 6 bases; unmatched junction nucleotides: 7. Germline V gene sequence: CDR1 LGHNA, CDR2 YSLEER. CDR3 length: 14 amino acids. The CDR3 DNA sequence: TGCGCCAGCAGTAACAGGGGAGGGGATGAAAAACTGTTTTTT. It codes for CASSNRGGDEKLFF.

CDR3 sequence: CASSYRKEETQYF. The CDR3 region has the DNA TGTGCCAGTAGCTATCGAAAAGAGGAGACCCAGTACTTC. This chain uses TRBV19 with TRBJ2-5; D is unclear. Germline CDR1 and CDR2: LNHDA and SQIVND (reference sequence). CDR3 length equals 13 residues. Trimming pared 6 bases from V and 5 bases from J, leaving 13 bases between.

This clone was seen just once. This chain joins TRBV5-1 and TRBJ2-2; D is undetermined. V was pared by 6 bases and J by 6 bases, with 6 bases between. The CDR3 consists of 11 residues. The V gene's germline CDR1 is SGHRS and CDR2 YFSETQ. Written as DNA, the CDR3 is TGCGCCAGCAATGAGGCCGGGGAGCTGTTTTTT. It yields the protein CASNEAGELFF.

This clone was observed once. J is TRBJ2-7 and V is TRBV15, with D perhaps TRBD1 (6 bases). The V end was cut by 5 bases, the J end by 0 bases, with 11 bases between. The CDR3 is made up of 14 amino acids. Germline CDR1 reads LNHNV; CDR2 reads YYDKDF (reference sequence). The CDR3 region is CATSLGTPSYEQYF. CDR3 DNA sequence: TGTGCCACCAGCCTTGGGACACCCTCCTACGAGCAGTACTTC.

The DNA for the CDR3 is TGTGCCACCGGCCCCCTCTTTAACTATGGCTACACCTTC. Amino acids: CATGPLFNYGYTF. The chain uses TRBV15 and TRBJ1-2; the D is unclear. V lost 8 bases and J lost 1, with 11 bases in between. Germline loops: CDR1 LNHNV, CDR2 YYDKDF (reference sequence). The CDR3 length is 13 residues. Using reference TRBV15 and TRBJ1-2 for the parts outside the CDR3, the full variable domain is DAMVIQNPRYQVTQFGKPVTLSCSQTLNHNVMYWYQQKSSQAPKLLFHYYDKDFNNEADTPDNFQSRRPNTSFCFLDIRSPGLGDTAMYLCATGPLFNYGYTFGSGTRLTVV.

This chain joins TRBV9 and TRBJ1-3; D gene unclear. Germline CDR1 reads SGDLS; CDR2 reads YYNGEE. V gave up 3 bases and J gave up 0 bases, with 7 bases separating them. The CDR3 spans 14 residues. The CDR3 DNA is TGTGCCAGCAGCGGGATCTACTCTGGAAACACCATATATTTT. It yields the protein CASSGIYSGNTIYF.

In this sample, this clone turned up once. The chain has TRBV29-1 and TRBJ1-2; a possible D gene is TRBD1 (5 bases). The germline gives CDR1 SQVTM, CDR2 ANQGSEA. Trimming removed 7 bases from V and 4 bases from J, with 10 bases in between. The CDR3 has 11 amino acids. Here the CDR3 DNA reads TGCAGCGGCCAGACAGTCTATGGCTACACCTTC. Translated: CSGQTVYGYTF.

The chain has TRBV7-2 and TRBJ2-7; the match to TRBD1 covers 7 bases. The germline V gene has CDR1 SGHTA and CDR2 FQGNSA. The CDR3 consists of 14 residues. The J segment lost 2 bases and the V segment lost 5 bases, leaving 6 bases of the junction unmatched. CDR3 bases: TGTGCCAGCAGCCCCTGGGACAGAGCCTACGAGCAGTACTTC. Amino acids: CASSPWDRAYEQYF. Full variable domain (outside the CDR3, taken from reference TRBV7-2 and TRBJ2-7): GAGVSQSPSNKVTEKGKDVELRCDPISGHTALYWYRQSLGQGLEFLIYFQGNSAPDKSGLPSDRFSAERTGGSVSTLTIQRTQQEDSAVYLCASSPWDRAYEQYFGPGTRLTVT.

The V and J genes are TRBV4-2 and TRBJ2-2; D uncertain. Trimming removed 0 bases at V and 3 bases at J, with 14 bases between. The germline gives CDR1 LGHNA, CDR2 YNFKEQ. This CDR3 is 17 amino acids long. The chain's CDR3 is CASSQDKAATDTGELFF. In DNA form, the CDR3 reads TGTGCCAGCAGCCAAGATAAGGCGGCTACCGACACCGGGGAGCTGTTTTTT.

The CDR3 sequence is CASSTLAGGPGQETQYF. The DNA of the CDR3 is TGTGCCAGCAGCACGCTAGCGGGAGGGCCAGGCCAAGAGACCCAGTACTTC. The chain couples TRBV9 to TRBJ2-5; 12 nucleotides line up with TRBD2. This CDR3 region has 17 residues. The V and J ends lost 4 bases and 1 base, in that order; junction bases with no gene match: 8. The germline V gene encodes CDR1 SGDLS and CDR2 YYNGEE.